The clone carrying this TCR beta chain was counted a few times. RNA transcripts gave rise to amplified TCR beta CDR3 regions. With the HTBI primer set, the TCR CDR3 went through a first round of RT-PCR. TCRdb re-called the multiplex PCR reads with MiXCR, one entry per CDR3 protein. The sample lists nearly 600,000 distinct CDR3 sequences; about 14% were seen once. The entry originates in a study of T cells in Graves' hyperthyroidism and ophthalmopathy. The J segment lost 2 bases and the V segment lost 2 bases, leaving 7 bases of the junction unmatched. Looked up from germline, CDR1 is SNHLY and CDR2 is FYNNEI. The CDR3 is 16 amino acids.

The receptor was isolated from a woman younger than 30 with Graves' ophthalmopathy. The rearrangement links TRBV2 to TRBJ2-7; 9 bases match TRBD1. The sample consisted of blood. The CDR3 DNA reads TGTGCCAGCAGTGAAAACCGGGGACAGGGCCCCTACGAGCAGTACTTC. It yields the protein CASSENRGQGPYEQYF.